A selection of T cell receptor beta chains follows, all from one sample in a study of blood T cell repertoires in COVID-19. Assay used: immunoSEQ multiplex PCR; TCRdb lists only in-frame clones, some missing. Among approximately 300,000 clones listed, roughly 90% were seen once. Sequenced: peripheral blood. Every receptor here comes from a woman aged 45-65 years who had recovered from COVID-19. CDR3s include the opening cysteine and the closing phenylalanine or tryptophan. The D gene is left open where the match is weak. Expanded clones are given a class, and other clones once, few, many or no size at all.

D,V,J,size,DNA,CDR3
NA,TRBV19,TRBJ1-1,few,TGTGCCAGTAGTATCGGCCAGGACACTGAAGCTTTCTTT,CASSIGQDTEAFF
TRBD2,TRBV27,TRBJ2-7,NA,TGTGCCAGCGGTTTGGGAGGGTCTAGCGACGAGCAGTACTTC,CASGLGGSSDEQYF
TRBD2,TRBV27,TRBJ2-1,NA,TGTGCCAGCAGTTCCACTGGACTAGCGGGAATCCATAGCGAGCAGTTCTTC,CASSSTGLAGIHSEQFF
TRBD2,TRBV4-1,TRBJ2-7,NA,TGCGCCAGCAGCCGCTTACCGGGACTAGCGGACTACGAGCAGTACTTC,CASSRLPGLADYEQYF
NA,TRBV14,TRBJ2-5,NA,TGTGCCAGCAGCCGGGGGGGCTTCCAAGAGACCCAGTACTTC,CASSRGGFQETQYF
TRBD1,TRBV3-1/TRBV3-2,TRBJ1-2,NA,TGTGCCAGCAGCCCTGGACAGGGGCAACGCTATGGCTACACCTTC,CASSPGQGQRYGYTF
NA,TRBV12-1,TRBJ1-5,NA,TGTGCCAGCAGCCATTCCGGGAGACGAAATCAGCCCCAGCATTTT,CASSHSGRRNQPQHF
TRBD1,TRBV19,TRBJ1-5,NA,TGTGCCAGTAGTCTTCCGGGACAGGGGGCGCGGGGCAATCAGCCCCAGCATTTT,CASSLPGQGARGNQPQHF
TRBD2,TRBV7-6,TRBJ2-2,NA,TGTGCCAGCAGCTTAGCCCTAGCGGGGGCCTCGAACACCGGGGAGCTGTTTTTT,CASSLALAGASNTGELFF
TRBD1,TRBV18,TRBJ1-1,NA,TGTGCCAGCTCACCCCGAATGGACAGGGCCGGGGGCACTGAAGCTTTCTTT,CASSPRMDRAGGTEAFF
TRBD1,TRBV19,TRBJ2-2,NA,TGTGCCAGTATGGTGGGACAGACGAACACCGGGGAGCTGTTTTTT,CASMVGQTNTGELFF
TRBD2,TRBV4-3,TRBJ2-2,NA,TGCGCCAGCAGCCAAGAATTGGTAGCGGGAGTAGGCACCGGGGAGCTGTTTTTT,CASSQELVAGVGTGELFF
TRBD2,TRBV7-8,TRBJ2-5,NA,TGTGCCAGCAGCCAGGGACTAGCGGGGGGAGAGACCCAGTACTTC,CASSQGLAGGETQYF
NA,TRBV3-1/TRBV3-2,TRBJ1-2,NA,TGTGCCAGCAGCTTGGAGCCGGGAGGCTACACCTTC,CASSLEPGGYTF
NA,TRBV2,TRBJ2-5,once,TGTGCCAGCAGTGAAGCTGTCAGGGCCGATGAGACCCAGTACTTC,CASSEAVRADETQYF
TRBD2,TRBV30,TRBJ2-1,NA,TGTGCCTGGATTACTAGCGGGGGGGCCAATGAGCAGTTCTTC,CAWITSGGANEQFF
NA,TRBV12-5,TRBJ2-7,few,TGTGCTAGTGCCTCGCGAGCCCAGGGGTACGAGCAGTACTTC,CASASRAQGYEQYF
TRBD2,TRBV7-3,TRBJ2-1,NA,TGTGCCAGCAGCCCCGGGACTAGTTCTAGTGAGCAGTTCTTC,CASSPGTSSSEQFF
TRBD1,TRBV7-2,TRBJ2-7,NA,TGTGCCAGCAGCGTTGGACAGGTTCTTTACGAGCAGTACTTC,CASSVGQVLYEQYF
NA,TRBV6-2/TRBV6-3,TRBJ1-2,NA,TGTGCCAGCAGTTACTCGTTATCAGGGTTCTATGGCTACACCTTC,CASSYSLSGFYGYTF
TRBD1,TRBV4-2,TRBJ2-5,NA,TGTGCCAGCAGCCGGGGGACAGTGCAAGAGACCCAGTACTTC,CASSRGTVQETQYF
NA,TRBV6-6,TRBJ2-7,NA,TGTGCCAGCCTCCTGGGGGGGCCTCTAACCTACGAGCAGTACTTC,CASLLGGPLTYEQYF
NA,TRBV6-5,TRBJ1-4,NA,TGTGCCAGCAGTTACTTCCGTAGTCACGGTAAACTGTTTTTT,CASSYFRSHGKLFF
TRBD2,TRBV4-1,TRBJ2-3,NA,TGCGCCAGCAGCCTGGCGGGGGGGCCCCGCACAGATACGCAGTATTTT,CASSLAGGPRTDTQYF
TRBD2,TRBV30,TRBJ2-1,few,TGTGCCTGGAGTGTCTTAGCGGGAGGTGAGCAGTTCTTC,CAWSVLAGGEQFF
TRBD2,TRBV4-3,TRBJ2-3,NA,TGCGCCAGCAGCCAACACGCCACAAAATCTAGCGGGGGGGCAACAGATACGCAGTATTTT,CASSQHATKSSGGATDTQYF
TRBD1,TRBV7-8,TRBJ1-5,NA,TGTGCCAGCAGCTTACGGCAGGGGGGTCACAATCAGCCCCAGCATTTT,CASSLRQGGHNQPQHF
NA,TRBV28,TRBJ1-5,NA,TGTGCCAGCAGTTTGGCAGGCCGGGGGTACAATCAGCCCCAGCATTTT,CASSLAGRGYNQPQHF
TRBD1,TRBV7-8,TRBJ2-7,NA,TGTGCCAGCAGCTTAGCTCCTTACCGGGACAGGGGATACGAGCAGTACTTC,CASSLAPYRDRGYEQYF
TRBD1,TRBV6-1,TRBJ1-2,few,TGTGCCAGCAGTGAAGCAGAAGGGGGCTCTGGCTACACCTTC,CASSEAEGGSGYTF
NA,TRBV9,TRBJ1-2,NA,TGTGCCAGCAGCGTAGCAACAGGGACCTCCGGCTACACCTTC,CASSVATGTSGYTF
NA,TRBV15,TRBJ1-3,many,TGTGCCACCAGCGGCGGAAGATACTCTGGAAACACCATATATTTT,CATSGGRYSGNTIYF
TRBD1,TRBV7-3,TRBJ2-7,NA,TGTGCCAGCAGCCCTAACAGGGGGGTACCCTACGAGCAGTACTTC,CASSPNRGVPYEQYF
TRBD1,TRBV11-1,TRBJ2-5,NA,TGTGCCAGCAGCTCGGCCGGGACAGGGGAAGAGACCCAGTACTTC,CASSSAGTGEETQYF
TRBD1,TRBV5-1,TRBJ2-3,NA,TGCGCCAGCAGCATAGGGGGCAACACAGATACGCAGTATTTT,CASSIGGNTDTQYF
NA,TRBV6-5,TRBJ2-2,NA,TGTGCCAGCCTTACAGGGCCCGGGGAGCTGTTTTTT,CASLTGPGELFF
TRBD2,TRBV2,TRBJ2-1,once,TGTGCCAGCAGTGAGGTACTAGCGGGGGGGCAGTTCTTC,CASSEVLAGGQFF
TRBD1,TRBV29-1,TRBJ1-1,NA,TGCAGCGTTGATACAGGGGAGTTCGCTGAAGCTTTCTTT,CSVDTGEFAEAFF
NA,TRBV5-4,TRBJ1-1,many,TGTGCCAGCAGCTTGGGACAGTACACTGAAGCTTTCTTT,CASSLGQYTEAFF
TRBD1,TRBV5-1,TRBJ1-1,NA,TGCGCCAGCAGCTCTCAGGGGGCGAACACTGAAGCTTTCTTT,CASSSQGANTEAFF
TRBD2,TRBV19,TRBJ2-4,NA,TGTGCCAGTAGTATCGCGGGAGGGGGCATTCAGTACTTC,CASSIAGGGIQYF
TRBD2,TRBV4-1,TRBJ2-1,NA,TGCGCCAGCAGCCACGCCGGGACTAGCGGGATTAGTGAGCAGTTCTTC,CASSHAGTSGISEQFF
NA,TRBV20-1,TRBJ1-1,NA,TGCAGTGCTGGTGGGGGAAGGGGGACTGAAGCTTTCTTT,CSAGGGRGTEAFF